A single TCR beta chain is shown here with its context. Its antigen remains unknown. Systemic immunosuppression or autoimmune disease history was grounds to exclude patients. Sequencing used immunoSEQ multiplex PCR; TCRdb keeps in-frame clones, though not all of them. Of 25,000 to 35,000 clones in the sample, about 88% are singletons; the top ten hold 12% to 15%. Trimming removed 3 bases at V and 9 bases at J, with 15 bases between. Germline V gives CDR1 MDHEN, CDR2 SYDVKM. CDR3 length: 14 residues. The data originate from a study of OX40 agonist ivuxolimab in advanced cancers. Study-level information: The dose of intravenous ivuxolimab that patients received every 2 weeks ranged from 0.01 to 10 mg/kg. At 82.7% male, the cohort had a mean age of approximately 64 years, ranging from about 23 to 79.

Overall study results and limits: The antigens recognized by the expanded peripheral T cells, that is their antigen specificity, were not determined.

Material: CD4+ or CD8+ T cells sorted from blood, obtained in a trial of the OX40 agonist ivuxolimab. The chain uses TRBV28 and TRBJ2-1; D not resolved. This sequence was found in an adult with an advanced solid tumor such as melanoma, head and neck, liver or kidney cancer. The CDR3 DNA follows: TGTGCCAGCAGTTTTTTTCACCCGAGTGGTGAGCAGTTCTTC. This encodes CASSFFHPSGEQFF.